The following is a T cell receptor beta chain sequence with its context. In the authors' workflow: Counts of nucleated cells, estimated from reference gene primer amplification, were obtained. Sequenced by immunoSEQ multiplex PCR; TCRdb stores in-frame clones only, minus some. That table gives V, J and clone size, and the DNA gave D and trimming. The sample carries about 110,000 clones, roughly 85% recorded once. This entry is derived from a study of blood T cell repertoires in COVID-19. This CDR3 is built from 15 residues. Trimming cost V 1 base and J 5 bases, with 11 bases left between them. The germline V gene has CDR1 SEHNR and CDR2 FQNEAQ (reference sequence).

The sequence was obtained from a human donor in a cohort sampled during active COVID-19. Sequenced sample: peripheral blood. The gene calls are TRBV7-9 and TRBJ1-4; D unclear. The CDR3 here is CASSLDHSSNEKLFF. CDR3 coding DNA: TGTGCCAGCAGCTTAGACCACAGTTCCAATGAAAAACTGTTTTTT.